This TCR beta chain was profiled in a study of shared clonotypes between healthy human individuals. General study findings and limits: When naive CD4 clonotypes were compared across a handful of donors, around 5% were shared. Rarefaction curves obtained for sorted subsets showed sequencing incomplete despite large depth.

Per sorted-subset replicate PCR, input was approximately 0.2 ug DNA, representing roughly 28,000 T cell genomes. The repertoire was sequenced with immunoSEQ multiplex PCR; TCRdb's copy has only in-frame clones and lacks some. The table lists approximately 2,300,000 clones, 85% to 95% of them singletons. This CDR3 is built from 14 residues. J gave up 4 bases and V 0 bases, and 2 bases lay outside the gene matches. Germline V gene sequence: CDR1 SGHRS, CDR2 YFSETQ. With respect to this clone: Its specificity is not known.

The rearrangement joins TRBV5-1 to TRBJ2-7, with 9 positions matching TRBD2. This sequence was found in a man aged 18 to 35 in good health. Some clones in this sample may be carry-over from other donors' samples. Sequencing input: naive CD4+ T cells from PBMCs. Described subset: CD45RA+ positively selected. CDR3 residues: CASSLASGIYEQYF. CDR3 DNA sequence: TGCGCCAGCAGCTTGGCTAGCGGGATTTACGAGCAGTACTTC.